Below are 9 T cell receptor beta chains sequenced from a single sample in a study of cytomegalovirus exposure and HLA in healthy donors. The PCR contained 60 Vbeta and 13 Jbeta primers. The data were produced by immunoSEQ multiplex PCR, yet TCRdb's version contains in-frame clones alone and is incomplete. The sample holds 200,000 to 250,000 clones, more than 60% seen once. Sample: PBMCs. These receptors were obtained from a woman in her 30s in good health and CMV-seronegative.

This clone has only a few counts. The CDR3 loop reads CASSPQGKGNTEAFF. CDR3 sequence (DNA): TGTGCCAGCAGTCCTCAGGGGAAGGGGAACACTGAAGCTTTCTTT. J is TRBJ1-1 and V is TRBV7-9, with TRBD1 as a possible D gene (6 bases). The CDR3 length is 15 residues. Trimming removed 6 bases at V and 1 base at J, with 15 bases between. Germline CDR1 reads SEHNR; CDR2 reads FQNEAQ (reference sequence).

Only a few counts were recorded for this clone. V usage is TRBV29-1 and J usage is TRBJ1-4; no definite D call. Trimming took off 4 bases at V and 0 bases at J, with 6 bases between the two ends. This CDR3 has 13 amino acids. Germline lookup yields CDR1 SQVTM and CDR2 ANQGSEA. The CDR3 coding sequence is TGCAGCGTTGTCAGTGCAACTAATGAAAAACTGTTTTTT. The encoded protein is CSVVSATNEKLFF.

The CDR3 nucleotides are TGTGCCAGCAGTGAATATATACAGGGACACACCTACGAGCAGTACTTC. Its protein product is CASSEYIQGHTYEQYF. V and J are TRBV25-1 and TRBJ2-7; TRBD1 is a possible D gene (6 bases). V lost 0 bases, J lost 2 bases, and 14 bases lay in between. Germline CDR1 reads MGHDK; CDR2 reads SYGVNS. CDR3 length equals 16 residues.

V is TRBV11-2 and J is TRBJ2-4, with D hard to call. Germline-derived CDR1 and CDR2 are SGHAT and FQNNGV. The V end was cut by 1 base, the J end by 1 base, with 8 bases between. The length of the CDR3 is 15 residues. The CDR3 spells CASSLVWRAKNIQYF. CDR3 coding DNA: TGTGCCAGCAGCTTAGTCTGGCGGGCCAAAAACATTCAGTACTTC.

This clone was seen many times. The V call is TRBV2, the J call TRBJ1-2, with a weak D call TRBD1 (6 bases). This CDR3 has 14 residues. Germline CDR1 reads SNHLY; CDR2 reads FYNNEI. The V end was cut by 9 bases, the J end by 7 bases, with 21 bases between. The CDR3 sequence is CASPLAGARIGYTF. Here the CDR3 DNA reads TGTGCCAGTCCCTTAGCGGGGGCGCGGATTGGCTACACCTTC.

J is TRBJ2-7 and V is TRBV6-6; 8 bases are shared with TRBD1. The CDR3 length is 13 residues. In germline, CDR1 is MNHNY, CDR2 SVGAGI (reference sequence). J gave up 6 bases and V 6 bases, and 7 bases lay outside the gene matches. CDR3 residues: CASRPGQVPEQYF. Here the CDR3 DNA reads TGTGCCAGCAGACCGGGACAGGTCCCCGAGCAGTACTTC.

The sample holds a few counts of this clone. V is TRBV4-1 and J is TRBJ1-2; perhaps TRBD1 as D (6 bases). Germline CDR1 MGHRA, CDR2 YSYEKL. V dropped 0 bases and J dropped 4 bases, with 15 bases sitting between them. This CDR3 contains 16 residues. This CDR3 reads CASSQDHRAAGYGYTF. CDR3 nucleotide sequence: TGCGCCAGCAGCCAAGACCACAGGGCGGCCGGCTATGGCTACACCTTC.

Here the CDR3 reads CASSARRGDSEKLFF. For the CDR3, the DNA is TGTGCCAGCAGCGCCAGAAGAGGAGACAGTGAAAAACTGTTTTTT. The rearrangement joins TRBV9 to TRBJ1-4, with a tentative D call TRBD1 (5 bases). CDR3 length: 15 residues. Between the trimmed V and J ends, which lost 3 bases and 7 bases, there was a span of 16 bases. Germline lookup yields CDR1 SGDLS and CDR2 YYNGEE.

The chain uses TRBV11-2 and TRBJ1-1; D is undetermined. Between the trimmed V and J ends, which lost 10 bases and 5 bases, there was a span of 14 bases. CDR3 length: 12 residues. Germline CDR1 reads SGHAT; CDR2 reads FQNNGV. The CDR3 region is CATKGGRTEAFF. The CDR3 bases are TGTGCCACCAAGGGAGGAAGGACTGAAGCTTTCTTT.